This record covers a single T cell receptor beta chain. No antigen is known for it. No base quality values were provided; no much bigger clone lies one nucleotide off. The data stem from a study of cytomegalovirus exposure and HLA in healthy donors (TCRdb year 2017). At the level of the whole study: According to an earlier analysis of 587 of the donors, about 180 million T cells yielded roughly 110 million unique TCR beta sequences and about 280 Gb of sequence data. High-throughput TCR immunosequencing, statistical association of individual TCRs with disease status, and machine learning were combined to predict cytomegalovirus infection status. To decide whether each TCR beta V gene segment behaved as functional or pseudogenic, an earlier analysis of fewer than 750 of the donors relied on high-throughput TCR beta sequencing. To study patterns of TCR occurrence, a later analysis re-analyzed previously published TCR beta repertoires from hundreds of donors and added high-resolution HLA genotyping. Donor age, sex, ethnicity and CMV serostatus were compiled alongside the repertoire data. The number of donors typed differed by locus, with roughly 620-630 for A, B, C, DRB1 and DQB1, 522 for DQA1, over 600 for DPA1, and over 400 for DPB1. An early release that covered some 640 HLA-typed donors contained approximately 300 gigabases of sequencing data and approximately 85 million unique TCR sequences. All discovery cohort repertoires had been generated using a single sequencing platform. Of the 398 genotyped donors, 81% were placed in the genetic ancestry cluster associated with self-reported Caucasian donors. Rather than using new phenotypic data, the later analysis identified candidate immune exposures from TCR beta sequences and from how often those sequences occurred across donors. The aim of the study was to test whether cataloging public T cell receptors could identify signatures of past pathogen exposure. Using immunosequencing, the study profiled T cell repertoires from 666 subjects and related those repertoires to cytomegalovirus serostatus. In a later genetic analysis, genome-wide SNP genotypes for about 65% of the 666 donors were used, and that subset was treated as a discovery cohort. Both class I and class II loci were covered by HLA typing, at four-digit resolution. On average, 235,054 unique TCR beta nucleotide sequences were sequenced per donor among a few hundred genotyped donors of the cohort, with about 17% of those sequences being non-productive. Several DR-DQ haplotypes were handled as single units for association and clustering, since linkage in the cohort was strong. Besides the first cohort of approximately 670 subjects, a separate validation cohort made up of roughly 130 different subjects was used.

From its cysteine to its phenylalanine, the CDR3 spans 13 amino acids. Only CDR3 DNA remains: 39 bases, in frame from the first base. The germline ends are 11 bases apart after V is trimmed by 5 bases and J by 4 bases. In the germline V gene, CDR1 corresponds to SGHVS and CDR2 to FQNEAQ. The library was made by the immunoSEQ multiplex PCR assay. For the multiplex PCR, a mixture combining 60 forward primers for TCR Vbeta segments and 13 reverse primers for TCR Jbeta segments was used. The CDR3 region of rearranged TCR beta genes was amplified from genomic DNA by a multiplex PCR assay. On the Illumina HiSeq System, the amplified TCR beta libraries were sequenced as 87-base-pair reads. The original methods were these. A later analysis counted about 82 million unique TCR beta chains across the 666 repertoires, and roughly 11 million of these chains were shared by at least two donors. To remove PCR and sequencing errors, raw reads were error-corrected and collapsed into unique sequences using a nearest-neighbor algorithm that merged closely related sequences. To assign V, D and J gene segments, CDR3 sequences were aligned to IMGT reference sequences. For a sequence to be retained, a match of at least six nucleotides was required to both a V gene segment and a J gene segment. Rearrangements were called productive when the CDR3 lacked stop codons and stayed in frame with V and J; all others were non-productive. CDR3 was defined according to IMGT convention as the region running from the second conserved V-encoded cysteine to the conserved J-encoded phenylalanine. The earlier analysis of 587 of the donors excluded sequences that lacked an unambiguous match to a single V gene segment. In an earlier analysis of around 600 of the donors, V segments were called functional above 56.7% productive rearrangements and were called segregating when the between-donor standard deviation exceeded 5%. A statistical classification framework was developed to diagnose cytomegalovirus status using the catalog of TCR beta chain sequences. In a later analysis, TCR nucleotide sequences were compared against IMGT/GENE-DB human TR gene sequences so that V and J genes could be assigned. A later analysis assigned CDR3 sequences and most-parsimonious VDJ recombination scenarios with the TCRdist pipeline. In a later analysis, each TCR beta chain was defined by its CDR3 amino acid sequence together with its V-gene family, and reads lacking a unique V-gene family were excluded. In a later analysis, 550 to 650 highly shared, low-generation-probability nucleotide sequences were removed to address suspected cross-contamination and a sequencing artifact. A later analysis calculated a clonal expansion index for each public chain from normalized within-repertoire ranks of inferred template counts. Generation probabilities in a later analysis came from a VDJ recombination model fitted to out-of-frame rearrangements, and those results were checked against IGoR. Hypergeometric tests were used in a later analysis to score TCR-TCR, TCR-HLA and TCR-CMV co-occurrence, with a repertoire-size bias correction applied to the TCR pairs. A later analysis estimated false discovery rates by permuting HLA or CMV assignments 20 times. A later analysis grouped co-occurring TCRs with DBSCAN, adding TCRdist sequence similarity when clustering within HLA-allele-positive subsets. For co-occurrence clustering, repertoires with fewer than 30,000 or more than 120,000 public chains were excluded, along with four to six repertoires with anomalous nucleotide sharing. Held by TCRdb, this immuneACCESS table contains in-frame sequences only and omits some clones. Under half of the omission traces to an unresolved V gene where checked; the cause of the rest is unknown. V, J and clone size derive from that table, while D and trimming were established from the DNA sequence. Counted in this sample were some 190,000 clones; roughly 87% of them appeared once. The top ten clones comprise 1.1% of the sample.

Broader findings and caveats from the paper: Some IMGT-functional V segments, including TRBV6-2 and TRBV6-3, could not be told apart with the 87-base-pair reads, so those segments were excluded. According to a later analysis, most CMV-associated TCR beta chains appeared to be HLA-restricted, and the HLA associations seemed to be driven largely by CMV exposure. Compared with equally common non-associated chains, HLA-associated TCR beta chains in a later analysis were more clonally expanded and had lower generation probabilities. Correlated functional status among segregating V segments might reflect linkage disequilibrium, but an unknown experimental factor could not be ruled out. The authors suggested that the approach could potentially be extended to other disease states and immunological phenotypes. CMV serostatus was the only immune exposure information available for the cohort. When HLA alleles, especially DR and DQ, strongly co-occurred, attributing TCR associations to individual alleles was difficult. The classifier was reported to diagnose cytomegalovirus status with high specificity and sensitivity in both the original and validation cohorts. A later analysis found that TCR association rates varied across HLA loci, with DRB1 alleles showing the most associated TCRs and HLA-C alleles the fewest. A later analysis associated 16,951 TCR beta sequences with specific HLA alleles at a false discovery rate of 0.05. In the study, some 160 TCR beta chains were listed as associated with cytomegalovirus. A later genetic analysis reported fewer N-insertions in productive TCRs among donors in an Asian-associated ancestry cluster than the roughly 650-donor mean. In an earlier analysis of roughly 560 of the donors, most TCR beta V segments were observed in productive rearrangements about 87% or about 30% of the time, broadly matching IMGT annotations. Presence/absence analyses assumed roughly uniform sequencing depth across donors, an assumption that may not hold. V-gene and J-gene trimming of TCR beta chains was associated with a missense DCLRE1C variant in a later genetic analysis, and the association was replicated in an independent cohort. Because counts were too low, some 17 rarely observed V segments, including chromosome 9 orphons, were left out of the earlier analysis of about 500 of the donors. The cohort was sequenced for TCR beta chains only, and without alpha or paired-chain data the features that could be detected were limited. In a later analysis, several top co-occurrence clusters were reported to appear linked to parvovirus B19, influenza, CMV and Epstein-Barr virus. In vitro tests confirmed that a few of the cytomegalovirus-associated TCR beta chains recognize cytomegalovirus antigens. Because HLA typing was unavailable for some donors at each locus, only the typed subset was used in association tests. A further reported finding was that TCR beta sequences accurately predicted the HLA-A and HLA-B alleles for most subjects in the first cohort. A group of highly shared sequence variants was considered likely to be a technical artifact of the sequencing pipeline. Most TCR sequences were seen in very few donors, while some public TCRs were found in many individuals.

The cohort comprised around 700 healthy bone marrow donors. At the time of sampling, every cohort member was nominally healthy, though immune exposures that went unrecorded were likely present. The donor was CMV seronegative and was included in the group of under 450 seronegative cohort members. A peripheral blood sample was provided by each donor, and peripheral blood mononuclear cells were used for TCR beta sequencing. Genomic DNA extraction from the blood cell samples was performed with the Qiagen DNeasy Blood Extraction Kit. This TCR came from a boy younger than 10 in good health and CMV-seronegative. The material sequenced was PBMCs. Rearrangement joined TRBV7-8 to TRBJ1-1, with a tentative D gene TRBD1 over 6 matching bases. The DNA sequence reads TGTGCCAGCAGCGTAAGAGGGGGCACTGAAGCTTTCTTT. Its product reads: CASSVRGGTEAFF.